The entry that follows covers one T cell receptor beta chain sequence. A read error is possible here, since a much larger clone lies one base away. The researchers produced TCR beta cDNA from 500 to 550 ng total RNA with a constant-region primer. Sequencing libraries for TCR beta derived from three nested multiplex PCR rounds that used slightly modified ARM-PCR. Running roughly 10 cycles apiece, the first two PCR rounds relied on TRBV1-TRBV30 forward primers together with a C-beta reverse primer. TCRdb independently ran MiXCR on the multiplex PCR reads; one entry per CDR3 protein. The repertoire includes 90,000 to 150,000 distinct CDR3 sequences, 55% to 75% of them detected once, and 7% to 10% sits in the top ten. These data are taken from a study of tumor-infiltrating lymphocytes in primary liver carcinoma. Study information: Ages ranged from 30 to 69, with HCC or mixed HCC-cholangiocarcinoma. The tumors, T1-T3 N0M0 lesions, were about 4.2 to 10 cm across.

Germline V gene lookup returns CDR1 WSHSY and CDR2 SAAADI. This CDR3 is 14 amino acids long. From about 20-30 mg of unsorted bulk tissue, DNA and RNA were co-extracted together. The clonotype originates from an older woman with primary liver carcinoma and hepatitis B virus infection. The rearrangement links TRBV10-2 to TRBJ1-1, with 10 bases that match TRBD1. Sequences were obtained from liver tumor tissue from sampling region 1. Subset meaning: tumor region T1, superior pole. CDR3 amino acids: CASSRQGADTEVFF. DNA of the CDR3: TGCGCCAGCAGCAGACAGGGGGCCGACACTGAAGTTTTCTTT.